This TCR beta chain was captured in a study of blood T cell repertoires in COVID-19. TCRdb's copy holds only in-frame clones and misses some; the assay was immunoSEQ multiplex PCR. The sample lists 200,000 to 300,000 clones, over 80% occurring once. V lost 8 bases, J lost 3 bases, and 11 bases lay in between. The CDR3 is 13 amino acids. Germline assignment: CDR1 MNHEY and CDR2 SVGAGI. The origin of this receptor is a woman aged 40 to 55 who had recovered from COVID-19. V and J are TRBV6-5 and TRBJ1-5; D possibly corresponds to TRBD1 (6 bases). The material sequenced was peripheral blood. For the CDR3, the DNA is TGTGCCAGCTCTGGACAGAACAATCAGCCCCAGCATTTT. Its translation: CASSGQNNQPQHF.